The 13 T cell receptor beta chains below all came from one sample that was sequenced in a study of T cell clonality in common variable immunodeficiency. Produced via immunoSEQ multiplex PCR; TCRdb's table is partial and in-frame only. The sample is made up of about 42,000 clones, none counted only once. Sequenced: peripheral blood mononuclear cells. The receptors here all came from a person between 18 and 75 years old in good health.

This clone was counted ten times or more. CDR3 sequence reads: CSASDSGRAWETQYF. The CDR3 bases that were read are TGCAGTGCTAGTGATAGCGGGAGGGCCTGGGAGACG. V usage is TRBV20-1 and J usage is TRBJ2-3, with 11 bases lining up with TRBD2. The observed sequence ends 3 residues before the CDR3 terminus, with the missing tail filled in from the germline J gene. Germline loops: CDR1 DFQATT, CDR2 SNEGSKA (reference sequence). The CDR3 consists of 15 residues.

This clone was found a few times. The CDR3 end is not reached by the read, which stops 3 residues before it; the germline J gene fills it in. This chain links TRBV2 with TRBJ1-1; 7 bases are shared with TRBD1. The CDR3 totals 14 residues. Germline values: CDR1 SNHLY, CDR2 FYNNEI. V gave up 6 bases and J gave up 5 bases; unmatched junction bases: 9. The sequenced part of the CDR3 DNA is TGTGCCAGCAGCCCCTCAGGGGGTCGGACTGAA. The encoded protein is CASSPSGGRTE. The whole CDR3 reads CASSPSGGRTEAFF.

There are many counts of this clone. The CDR3 end lies 3 residues beyond the end of the read and is filled in from the germline J gene. The V and J genes are TRBV20-1 and TRBJ2-3, with TRBD2 matching 12 bases. Germline-derived CDR1 and CDR2 are DFQATT and SNEGSKA (reference sequence). This CDR3 is built from 15 residues. CDR3 loop: CSARDRTSGIPPQYF. The CDR3 bases that were read are TGCAGTGCTAGAGATCGGACTAGCGGGATTCCGCCG.

This clone was counted at least ten times. The CDR3 end lies 3 residues beyond the end of the read and is filled in from the germline J gene. The chain recombines TRBV5-1 with TRBJ2-5; D remains unclear. Trimming stripped 4 bases from V and 5 bases from J, with 6 bases between. The V gene's germline CDR1 is SGHRS and CDR2 YFSETQ. This CDR3 comprises 11 residues. CDR3 DNA, as far as it was read: TGCGCCAGCAGCCTCCGTGAGACC. Protein: CASSLRET. The whole CDR3 is CASSLRETQYF.

This clone was recorded many times. From the germline J gene comes the end of the CDR3, since the read stops 3 residues before it. The rearrangement links TRBV7-3 to TRBJ2-1, with 7 bases fitting TRBD2. The CDR3 contains 15 residues. Germline CDR1 SGHTA, CDR2 FQGTGA. V lost 5 bases, J lost 7 bases, and 11 bases stayed unmatched. CDR3 DNA (partial): TGTGCCAGCAGCCCCGGCGGCGGGAGCAGAAATGAG. It is translated as CASSPGGGSRNE. The CDR3 in full is CASSPGGGSRNEQFF.

This clone was seen at least ten times. The read finishes 3 residues shy of the CDR3 end, and the germline J gene is used to complete it. The chain is built from TRBV20-1 and TRBJ2-7; TRBD1 is a possible D gene (5 bases). This CDR3 spans 12 amino acids. Germline-derived CDR1 and CDR2 are DFQATT and SNEGSKA (reference sequence). Trimming cost V 3 bases and J 4 bases, with 10 bases left between them. Partial CDR3 DNA: TGCAGTGCTAGTGGTCAGGGATACGAG. This sequence encodes CSASGQGYE. The CDR3 reads in full as CSASGQGYEQYF.

This clone was found many times. The CDR3 end is not reached by the read, which stops 3 residues before it; the germline J gene fills it in. The rearrangement links TRBV14 to TRBJ2-3, with D possibly being TRBD2 (6 bases). The CDR3 has 13 residues. Germline loops: CDR1 SGHDN, CDR2 FVKESK. The sequenced CDR3 bases are TGTGCCAGCAGCCCCACCCTGGGGGGTTCG. This sequence encodes CASSPTLGGS. In full, the CDR3 is CASSPTLGGSQYF. The full variable domain, rest sourced from reference TRBV14 and TRBJ2-3, is EAGVTQFPSHSVIEKGQTVTLRCDPISGHDNLYWYRRVMGKEIKFLLHFVKESKQDESGMPNNRFLAERTGGTYSTLKVQPAELEDSGVYFCASSPTLGGSQYFGPGTRLTVL.

Details on this clone: The CDR3 end is not reached by the read, which stops 3 residues before it; the germline J gene fills it in. V usage is TRBV6-2 or TRBV6-3 and J usage is TRBJ2-3, with 8 bases lining up with TRBD2. The V and J ends lost 8 bases and 5 bases, in that order; junction bases with no gene match: 6. Germline CDR1 and CDR2: MNHEY and SVGEGT. CDR3 length: 13 amino acids. The chain's CDR3 is CASRRLARDTQYF. The CDR3 DNA, read in part, is TGTGCCAGCCGGCGACTAGCGAGAGATACG.

This clone was observed many times. The read ends 3 residues early relative to the CDR3; the germline J gene fills the gap. The gene calls are TRBV20-1 and TRBJ2-3; TRBD1 is a possible D gene (7 bases). The CDR3 is 16 amino acids. The germline V gene has CDR1 DFQATT and CDR2 SNEGSKA (reference sequence). V lost 2 bases to trimming and J lost 5 bases, with 20 bases between them. Incomplete CDR3 DNA: TGCAGTGCTAGAATTTGGGAGGCAGGGGGAAGAGATACG. It encodes CSARIWEAGGRDT. The entire CDR3 sequence reads CSARIWEAGGRDTQYF.

This clone was seen repeatedly, ten times or more. Read coverage stops 3 residues before the CDR3 terminus; the germline J gene supplies the remainder. The chain links TRBV29-1 to TRBJ2-1, with 10 bases that match TRBD2. The trim removed 7 bases at V and 6 bases at J, leaving 12 bases unmatched. Germline values: CDR1 SQVTM, CDR2 ANQGSEA. The CDR3 extends over 15 amino acids. The CDR3 reads CSGGLAGAGFNEQFF. The sequenced CDR3 bases are TGCAGCGGTGGGCTAGCGGGAGCAGGATTCAATGAG.

In this sample, this clone turned up many times. The read stops 3 residues short of the end of the CDR3; the missing end is completed from the germline J gene. The chain is built from TRBV5-1 and TRBJ2-7; 9 bases line up with TRBD2. Trimming removed 0 bases from V and 4 bases from J; junction bases left unmatched: 8. Germline values: CDR1 SGHRS, CDR2 YFSETQ. The CDR3 runs to 16 residues. The DNA read from the CDR3 is TGCGCCAGCAGCTTGGGTTACGCGGGAGGGCTATACGAG. Protein: CASSLGYAGGLYE. The full CDR3 reads CASSLGYAGGLYEQYF.

This clone was detected only a few times. The read gets to within 3 residues of the CDR3 end, and the germline J gene fills in the rest. The J gene is TRBJ2-3, the V gene TRBV6-2 or TRBV6-3; 12 bases fit TRBD2. This CDR3 is 16 amino acids long. Germline assignment: CDR1 MNHEY and CDR2 SVGEGT. The sequenced CDR3 bases are TGTGCCAGCAGTTCGACTAGCGGGAGAGTCGGAGAGACG. As protein: CASSSTSGRVGET. The CDR3, in full, reads CASSSTSGRVGETQYF.

This clone has ten or more counts. The read halts 3 residues ahead of the CDR3 end, with the missing end drawn from the germline J gene. The chain combines TRBV11-3 with TRBJ1-2, with D unresolved. Deletions cut 4 bases from V and 5 bases from J, with 14 bases between. The CDR3 is 14 residues long. Germline V gene sequence: CDR1 SGHNT, CDR2 YENEEA. The sequenced part of the CDR3 DNA is TGTGCCAGCAGCTCAGGTAGGTCAGAATATGGC. Translating gives CASSSGRSEYG. The entire CDR3 protein is CASSSGRSEYGYTF.